This TCR beta chain appears in the sequencing data of a study of OX40 agonist ivuxolimab in advanced cancers. Study-wide context: Three partial responders included one hepatocellular carcinoma patient and two cutaneous melanoma patients.

Measured with immunoSEQ multiplex PCR; TCRdb has only the in-frame clones, and not every one. The data contain tens of thousands of clones, 88% of them singletons. Germline V lookup: CDR1 SQVTM, CDR2 ANQGSEA. Trimming cost V 6 bases and J 6 bases, with 14 bases left between them. CDR3 length: 13 residues. If patients had autoimmune disease history or systemic immunosuppression, they were excluded. The chain couples TRBV29-1 to TRBJ1-4, with D perhaps TRBD1 (5 bases). Material: CD4+ or CD8+ T cells sorted from blood, obtained in a trial of the OX40 agonist ivuxolimab. This clonotype was sampled from an adult with an advanced solid tumor such as melanoma, head and neck, liver or kidney cancer. The CDR3 is CSVSRGGDEKLFF. The DNA for the CDR3 is TGCAGCGTCAGCCGGGGGGGGGATGAAAAACTGTTTTTT.